This TCR beta chain is drawn from a study of blood T cell repertoires in COVID-19. Across the study: The United States, Italy and Spain were the sources of the acute and convalescent COVID-19 samples. From T cells, B-cell-depleted T cells, or PBMCs came the material, which was cDNA or gDNA.

In the original analysis: From reference gene primer amplification, estimates of nucleated cell counts were derived. Sequencing used immunoSEQ multiplex PCR; TCRdb keeps in-frame clones, though not all of them. For V, J and clone size, that table is used; D and trimming come from the DNA. The repertoire holds some 300,000 clones, with approximately 89% as singletons. The germline V gene encodes CDR1 MDHEN and CDR2 SYDVKM. The V and J ends lost 3 bases and 7 bases respectively, with 9 bases between them. This CDR3 is built from 12 residues. This receptor was identified in a woman aged 30 to 39 who had recovered from COVID-19. The sequencing sample was made of peripheral blood. This chain connects TRBV28 to TRBJ1-2; D is perhaps TRBD1 (5 bases). The CDR3 reads CASSFGGGGYTF. CDR3 DNA: TGTGCCAGCAGTTTTGGGGGGGGTGGCTACACCTTC.